This TCR beta chain was captured in a study of identifying expanded T cells in peripheral blood. Whole-study results and caveats: About 1.2 clones differed between technical replicates, versus approximately 17 and 20 over time.

In regard to this clone: What it binds is not known.

Libraries were prepared by immunoSEQ multiplex PCR; TCRdb keeps only in-frame clonotypes and omits some of them. The table lists 120,000 or so clones, 84% of them singletons. Healthy donors had no documented immune events, such as infections, while sampled. Losses at the gene ends were 5 bases for V and 10 bases for J; bases not matched to a gene: 5. The CDR3 covers 11 residues. Germline loops: CDR1 DFQATT, CDR2 SNEGSKA (reference sequence). The genes are TRBV20-1 and TRBJ2-7; 10 bases are shared with TRBD2. The sample consisted of blood. This clonotype was sampled from a person between 18 and 75 years old in good health. CDR3 DNA sequence: TGCAGTGCTGAAACTAGCGGGGTCCAGTACTTC. Its translation: CSAETSGVQYF.